One T cell receptor beta chain is described in this entry. Its specific antigen is unknown. No quality values exist for individual bases; no much larger clone is one base distant. CDR1 and CDR2, looked up from the germline V gene, are MDHEN and SYDVKM. Deletion took 2 bases off V and 7 bases off J, with a span of 11 bases between the germline ends. Taken from cysteine to phenylalanine, the CDR3 has 13 residues. This entry keeps only the CDR3 DNA: 39 bases, framed from base 1. The sample is drawn from a study of shared clonotypes between healthy human individuals (dated by TCRdb to the early 2020s). Concerning the study at large: A couple of women and a few men aged 18 to 49 years were included in the cohort. For each donor, CD4 naive and CD4 memory were each run on three plates, CD8 naive on two plates, and CD8 memory on one plate. The study deeply sequenced blood TCR repertoires of about 5 healthy adults to estimate repertoire size and the extent of clonotype sharing between individuals. To increase sequencing depth and limit assay-specific biases, TCR repertoire library preparation and sequencing were carried out by different laboratories using diverse techniques. Leukapheresis yielded between about 0.85 and 10 billion PBMCs per donor. Study-wide findings and limitations: Naive subsets generally had larger estimated clonotype richness than memory subsets did. Only blood was sampled, and tissue TCR repertoires likely differ from those in blood. Pairwise subsampling indicated that sequencing depth was expected to affect the degree of clonotype sharing among donors. Even with the large sequencing depth, rarefaction of the sorted-subset datasets indicated that sequencing was incomplete. Because the study included only a small number of donors, the genetic and exposure-history diversity represented was limited. About 4.5% of naive CD4, 3.5% of naive CD8, roughly 2.4% of memory CD4, and approximately 0.39% of memory CD8 clonotypes were shared across several donors. Higher generation probabilities were observed for clonotypes shared by all four sorted-subset donors than for non-shared clonotypes.

TCR CDR3 regions were amplified from genomic DNA by multiplex PCR using the deep immunoSEQ assay. Extracted genomic DNA from each cell subset was spread evenly across all wells of several immunoSEQ 96-well plates, with each plate serving as a replicate. For sorted subsets, roughly 190 ng of genomic DNA, equivalent to around 29,000 T cell genomes, went into each replicate PCR. The purified libraries were quantified using a Qubit 3.0 fluorometer, sized with a Bioanalyzer 2100, and then quantified again using the KAPA Library Quantification kit. Each immunoSEQ 96-well plate was sequenced on its own single-read 150-cycle Illumina NextSeq 550 flow cell. The paper's data handling went like this. Because only junctional sequences without quality scores were contained in the immunoSEQ output, filtering matching that applied to full-length reads could not be performed. To assign V/J genes and CDR3, sequences were annotated against IMGT germline references using PyIR, a Python wrapper for IgBLAST v1.9. Reads with weak V/J assignments (E-value above 1e-6), missing CDR3, stop codons, out-of-frame junctions, or ambiguous translated residues were removed. V3J clonotypes were defined as sequences sharing the same inferred V gene, J gene, and CDR3 amino acid sequence. Percentage overlap between repertoires was calculated by dividing the number of shared unique clonotypes by the size of the smaller repertoire. Richness of each repertoire was evaluated using RTK rarefaction, the Chao1 estimator, and Recon v2.1 estimates of unobserved clonotypes. OLGA was used to compute generation probabilities for all TCRbeta clonotypes that the gDNA method yielded from several donors. Held by TCRdb, this immuneACCESS table contains in-frame sequences only and omits some clones. Under half of the omission traces to an unresolved V gene where checked; the cause of the rest is unknown. Clone size and the V and J calls come from that table; the DNA yielded D and trimming. The sample table holds around 690,000 clones, of which about 90% were seen once. The leading ten clones occupy more than 30% of the sample.

The donors were healthy, HIV-negative adults who had no recently reported acute infections or vaccinations. Only Caucasian adults living in Nashville, Tennessee, USA were represented among the donors. CD8 memory samples consisted of magnetically selected CD45RO+ cells combined with CCR7-negative CD45RA+ effector memory (TemRA) cells. Blood was collected by leukapheresis, and PBMCs were isolated by Ficoll-Histopaque density gradient centrifugation and then cryopreserved in liquid nitrogen vapor phase. Analytical flow cytometry was used to check the purity and quantity of every magnetically sorted T cell population. Genomic DNA was isolated from each sorted fraction and quantified by UV absorbance on a Nanodrop 2000c.

Sequenced sample: memory CD8+ T cells from PBMCs. Interpreted using the paper, the cell subset or site label stands for: CD45RO+ cells pooled with CCR7-negative TemRA cells. This sequence originates from a man aged 18 to 30 in good health. Some clones in this sample may be carry-over from other donors' samples. The V and J segments used are TRBV28 and TRBJ2-5; TRBD2 is perhaps the D gene, given 6 matching bases. Read as DNA, the sequence is TGTGCCAGCAGTTTAGGATATAGCGGGACCCAGTACTTC. It encodes CASSLGYSGTQYF.